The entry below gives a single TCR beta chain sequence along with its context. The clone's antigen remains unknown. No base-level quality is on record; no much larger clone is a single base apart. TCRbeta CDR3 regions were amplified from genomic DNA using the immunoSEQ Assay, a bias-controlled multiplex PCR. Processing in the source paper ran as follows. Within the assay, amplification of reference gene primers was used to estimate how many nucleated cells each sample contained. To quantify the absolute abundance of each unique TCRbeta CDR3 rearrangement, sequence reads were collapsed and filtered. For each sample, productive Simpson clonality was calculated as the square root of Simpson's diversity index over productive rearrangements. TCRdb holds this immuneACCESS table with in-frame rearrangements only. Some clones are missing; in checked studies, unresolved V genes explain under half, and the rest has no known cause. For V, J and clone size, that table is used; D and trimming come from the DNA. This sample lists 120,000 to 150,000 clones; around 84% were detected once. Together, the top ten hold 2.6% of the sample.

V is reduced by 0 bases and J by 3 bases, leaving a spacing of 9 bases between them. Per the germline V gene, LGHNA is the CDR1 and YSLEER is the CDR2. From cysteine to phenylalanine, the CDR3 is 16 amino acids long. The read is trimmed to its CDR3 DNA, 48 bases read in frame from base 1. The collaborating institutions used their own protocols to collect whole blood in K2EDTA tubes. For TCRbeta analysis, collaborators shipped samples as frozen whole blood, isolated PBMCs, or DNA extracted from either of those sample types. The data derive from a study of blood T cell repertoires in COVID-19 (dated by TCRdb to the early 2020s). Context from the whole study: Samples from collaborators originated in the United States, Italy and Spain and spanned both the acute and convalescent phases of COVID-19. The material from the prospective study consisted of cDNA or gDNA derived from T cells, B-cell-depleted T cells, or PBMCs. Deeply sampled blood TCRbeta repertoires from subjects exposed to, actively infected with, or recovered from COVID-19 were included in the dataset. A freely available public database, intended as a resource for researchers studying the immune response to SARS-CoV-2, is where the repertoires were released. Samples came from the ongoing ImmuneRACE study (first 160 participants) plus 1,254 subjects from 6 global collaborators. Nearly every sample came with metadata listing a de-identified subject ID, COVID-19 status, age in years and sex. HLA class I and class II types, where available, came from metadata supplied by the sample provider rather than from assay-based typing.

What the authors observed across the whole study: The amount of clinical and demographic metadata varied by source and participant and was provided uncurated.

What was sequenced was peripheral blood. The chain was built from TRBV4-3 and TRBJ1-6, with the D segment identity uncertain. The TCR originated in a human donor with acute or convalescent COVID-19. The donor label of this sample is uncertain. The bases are TGCGCCAGCAGCCAAGAGTCTAACCTCTATAATTCACCCCTCCACTTT. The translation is CASSQESNLYNSPLHF.